This is a list of T cell receptor beta chains from one sample in a study of neurological immune-mediated disorders. From the 5' RACE reads, TCRdb called clonotypes with MiXCR, one entry per CDR3 protein. Altogether roughly 20,000 distinct CDR3 sequences are present, 17% being singletons, with the ten largest covering 6% to 8%. Material: CD8+ T cells from blood. The source of these receptors is a woman aged 18-30 years with multiple sclerosis. Each CDR3 is given with its conserved first and last residue. Each record gives: J gene, V gene, D gene, clone size, CDR3 DNA, CDR3 protein. The D gene is left open where the match is weak. The listing skips clone size in some rows; elsewhere it reads once, few, many or a size class.

TRBJ2-1 | TRBV5-1 | TRBD2 | medium-sized | TGCGCCAGCAGCTTAGGCGGGAGCTACAATGAGCAGTTCTTC | CASSLGGSYNEQFF
TRBJ2-6 | TRBV6-2/TRBV6-3 | . | many | TGTGCCAGCAGTTACGTCTCCTCTGGGGCCAACGTCCTGACTTTC | CASSYVSSGANVLTF
TRBJ1-2 | TRBV5-1 | TRBD1 | many | TGCGCCAGCAGCTCCTATCGACAGGGGGCCGGCTATGGCTACACCTTC | CASSSYRQGAGYGYTF
TRBJ1-6 | TRBV11-2 | . | medium-sized | TGTGCCAGCAGCTTAGATTTTGGTCCGGGTTCACCCCTCCACTTT | CASSLDFGPGSPLHF
TRBJ2-5 | TRBV5-1 | TRBD2 | many | TGCGCCAGCAGCTGGACTAGCGGGGGGCAAGAGACCCAGTACTTC | CASSWTSGGQETQYF
TRBJ1-3 | TRBV5-1 | TRBD1 | many | TGCGCCAGCAGCTTGGTTCTACCGCCAAGCAGGGGGAACACCATATATTTT | CASSLVLPPSRGNTIYF
TRBJ1-5 | TRBV20-1 | . | . | TGCAGTGCTAGAGTAGGGGGACCATATAGCAATCAGCCCCAGCATTTT | CSARVGGPYSNQPQHF
TRBJ2-3 | TRBV14 | . | many | TGTGCCAGCAGCCAAGGACGGGAGAGGGGTGTAGATACGCAGTATTTT | CASSQGRERGVDTQYF
TRBJ1-4 | TRBV3-1 | TRBD1 | many | TGTGCCAGCAACGAGGGACAGGGTGGAAAACTGTTTTTT | CASNEGQGGKLFF
TRBJ2-3 | TRBV7-6 | . | many | TGTGCCAGCAGCTTTTTCCTGCCGGATACGCAGTATTTT | CASSFFLPDTQYF
TRBJ2-1 | TRBV4-3 | . | many | TGCGCCAGCAGCCAAGATCTAGGGCGGGACTACAATGAGCAGTTCTTC | CASSQDLGRDYNEQFF
TRBJ2-4 | TRBV10-3 | . | many | TGTGCCATCAGTGACGGGACCGGCGGGGCCAAAAACATTCAGTACTTC | CAISDGTGGAKNIQYF
TRBJ1-6 | TRBV6-5 | TRBD1 | . | TGTGCCAGCAAATCCCCGGGACAGCGACGGTCACCCCTCCACTTT | CASKSPGQRRSPLHF
TRBJ2-6 | TRBV29-1 | . | many | TGCAGCGCTACCCCCCCCCATCTTACAGGGCCCGGGGCCAACGTCCTGACTTTC | CSATPPHLTGPGANVLTF
TRBJ2-2 | TRBV7-9 | . | many | TGTGCCAGCAGGGGCACCGGGGAGCTGTTTTTT | CASRGTGELFF
TRBJ2-3 | TRBV6-2/TRBV6-3 | TRBD2 | many | TGTGCCAGCAGAACTAGCGGGAGCACAGATACGCAGTATTTT | CASRTSGSTDTQYF
TRBJ2-7 | TRBV5-6 | . | . | . | CASSFYICSANLLTGTYEQYF